The source of this TCR beta chain is a study of shared clonotypes between healthy human individuals. Turning to the study itself: A couple of women and three men aged 18 to 49 made up the donors.

Per the germline V gene, CDR1 is WNHNN and CDR2 is SYGVQD (reference sequence). The CDR3 sequence is 13 residues long. V was pared by 3 bases and J by 7 bases, with 2 bases of the junction left unmatched. The healthy adult donors were HIV-negative and reported no recent acute infections or vaccinations. Repertoires were generated with immunoSEQ multiplex PCR, while TCRdb's copy carries only in-frame clones and drops some. The table shows under 1,100,000 clones, with 75% occurring only once. What was sequenced was memory CD4+ T cells sorted from blood. Stated subset: CD45RA-negative fraction. This TCR was recovered from a man between 18 and 29 years old in good health. The chain is built from TRBV10-1 and TRBJ2-7; TRBD2 matches 11 bases. CDR3 sequence: CASSERTSGEQYF. The CDR3 coding sequence is TGCGCCAGCAGTGAACGGACTAGCGGGGAGCAGTACTTC.